This TCR beta chain was obtained from a study of PD-1 blockade in classical Hodgkin lymphoma. Across the study: Patients were infused with nivolumab 3 mg/kg every 2 weeks.

All patients experienced relapse after autologous stem cell transplantation, and brentuximab vedotin exposure was variable. Profiling relied on immunoSEQ multiplex PCR, and the TCRdb table lists in-frame clones only, not all of them. In the table there are some 100,000 clones, approximately 92% of which are singletons. Sample: peripheral blood mononuclear cells (PBMCs), taken at baseline. The receptor's source is a human donor with classical Hodgkin lymphoma.

The CDR3 DNA reads TGCGCCAGCAGCTTGGGGGGACTAGCGGGACTTCCCCTCTACGAGCAGTACTTC. Translated: CASSLGGLAGLPLYEQYF. The chain combines TRBV5-1 with TRBJ2-7; 13 nucleotides match TRBD2. The V gene end was trimmed by 0 bases and the J gene end by 3 bases; junction bases not matched to a gene: 9. Looked up from germline, CDR1 is SGHRS and CDR2 is YFSETQ. The CDR3 is 18 residues long.